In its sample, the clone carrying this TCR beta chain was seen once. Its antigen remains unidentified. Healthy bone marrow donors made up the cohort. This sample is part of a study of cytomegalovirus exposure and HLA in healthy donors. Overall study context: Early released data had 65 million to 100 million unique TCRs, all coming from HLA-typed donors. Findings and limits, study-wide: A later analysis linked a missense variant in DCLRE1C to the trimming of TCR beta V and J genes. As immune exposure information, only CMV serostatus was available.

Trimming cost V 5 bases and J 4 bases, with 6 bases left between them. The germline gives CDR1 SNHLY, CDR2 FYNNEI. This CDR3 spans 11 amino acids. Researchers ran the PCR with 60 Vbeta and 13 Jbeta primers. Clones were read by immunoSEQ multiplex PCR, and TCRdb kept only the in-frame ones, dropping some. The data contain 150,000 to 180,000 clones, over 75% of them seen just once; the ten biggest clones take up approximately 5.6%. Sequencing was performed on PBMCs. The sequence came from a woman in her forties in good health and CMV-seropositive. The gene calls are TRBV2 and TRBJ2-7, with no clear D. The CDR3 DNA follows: TGTGCCAGCAGTCTTCTATACGAGCAGTACTTC. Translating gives CASSLLYEQYF.